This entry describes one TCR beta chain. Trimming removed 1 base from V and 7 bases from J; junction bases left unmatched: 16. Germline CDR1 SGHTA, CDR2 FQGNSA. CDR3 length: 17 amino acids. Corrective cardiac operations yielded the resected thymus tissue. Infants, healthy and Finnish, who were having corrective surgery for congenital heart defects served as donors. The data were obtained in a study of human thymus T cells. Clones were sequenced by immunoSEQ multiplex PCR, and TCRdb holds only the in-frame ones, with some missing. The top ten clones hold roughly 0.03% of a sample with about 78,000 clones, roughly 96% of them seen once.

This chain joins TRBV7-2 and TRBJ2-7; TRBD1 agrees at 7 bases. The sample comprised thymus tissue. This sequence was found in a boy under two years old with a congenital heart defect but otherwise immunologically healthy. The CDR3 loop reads CASSLGGTAILSGEQYF. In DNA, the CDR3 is TGTGCCAGCAGCTTAGGGGGGACAGCCATTCTCTCGGGGGAGCAGTACTTC.